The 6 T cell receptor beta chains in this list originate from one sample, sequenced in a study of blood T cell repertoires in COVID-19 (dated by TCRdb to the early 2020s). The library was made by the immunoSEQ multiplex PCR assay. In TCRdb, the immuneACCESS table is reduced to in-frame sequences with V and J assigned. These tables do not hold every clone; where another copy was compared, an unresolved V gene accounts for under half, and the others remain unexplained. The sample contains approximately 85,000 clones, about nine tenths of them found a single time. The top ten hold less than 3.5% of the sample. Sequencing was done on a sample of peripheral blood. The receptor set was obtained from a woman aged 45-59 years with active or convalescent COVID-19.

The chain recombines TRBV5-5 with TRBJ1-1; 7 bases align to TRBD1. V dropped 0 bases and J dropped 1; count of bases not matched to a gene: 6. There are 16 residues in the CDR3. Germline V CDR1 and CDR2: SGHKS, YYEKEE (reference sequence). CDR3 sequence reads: CASSLAVRTGNTEAFF. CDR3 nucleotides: TGTGCCAGCAGCTTGGCCGTTCGGACAGGGAACACTGAAGCTTTCTTT.

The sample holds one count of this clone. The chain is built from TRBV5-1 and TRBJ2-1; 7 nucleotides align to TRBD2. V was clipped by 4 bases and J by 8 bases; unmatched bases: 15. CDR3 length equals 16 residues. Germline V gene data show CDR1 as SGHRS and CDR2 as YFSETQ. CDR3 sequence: CASSLQAQRGYDEQFF. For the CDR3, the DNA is TGCGCCAGCAGCCTCCAGGCGCAGCGGGGATATGATGAGCAGTTCTTC.

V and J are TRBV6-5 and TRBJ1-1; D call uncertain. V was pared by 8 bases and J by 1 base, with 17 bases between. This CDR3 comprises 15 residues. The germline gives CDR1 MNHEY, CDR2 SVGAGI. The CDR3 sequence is CASYQVIGKNTEAFF. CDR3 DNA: TGTGCCAGCTACCAGGTCATAGGTAAGAACACTGAAGCTTTCTTT.

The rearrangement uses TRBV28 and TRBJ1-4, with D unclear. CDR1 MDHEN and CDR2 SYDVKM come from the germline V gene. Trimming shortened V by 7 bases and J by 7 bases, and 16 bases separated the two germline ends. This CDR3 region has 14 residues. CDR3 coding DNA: TGTGCCAGCACCTCCGGCGGGAGCGGTGAAAAACTGTTTTTT. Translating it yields CASTSGGSGEKLFF.

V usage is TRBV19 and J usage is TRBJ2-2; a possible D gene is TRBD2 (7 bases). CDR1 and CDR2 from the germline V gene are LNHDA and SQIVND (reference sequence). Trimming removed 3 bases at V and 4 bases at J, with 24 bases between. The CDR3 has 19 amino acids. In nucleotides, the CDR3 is TGTGCCAGTAGTATGAACGGTCTTTGGGGGGGGCGAGGCACCGGGGAGCTGTTTTTT. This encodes CASSMNGLWGGRGTGELFF.

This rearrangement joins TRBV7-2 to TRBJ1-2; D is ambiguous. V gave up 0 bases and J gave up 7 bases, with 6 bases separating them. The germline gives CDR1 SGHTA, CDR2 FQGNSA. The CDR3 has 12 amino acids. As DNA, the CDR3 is TGTGCCAGCAGCTTAGCCAGGTCTGGCTACACCTTC. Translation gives CASSLARSGYTF. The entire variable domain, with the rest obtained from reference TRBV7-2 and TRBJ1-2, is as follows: GAGVSQSPSNKVTEKGKDVELRCDPISGHTALYWYRQSLGQGLEFLIYFQGNSAPDKSGLPSDRFSAERTGGSVSTLTIQRTQQEDSAVYLCASSLARSGYTFGSGTRLTVV.